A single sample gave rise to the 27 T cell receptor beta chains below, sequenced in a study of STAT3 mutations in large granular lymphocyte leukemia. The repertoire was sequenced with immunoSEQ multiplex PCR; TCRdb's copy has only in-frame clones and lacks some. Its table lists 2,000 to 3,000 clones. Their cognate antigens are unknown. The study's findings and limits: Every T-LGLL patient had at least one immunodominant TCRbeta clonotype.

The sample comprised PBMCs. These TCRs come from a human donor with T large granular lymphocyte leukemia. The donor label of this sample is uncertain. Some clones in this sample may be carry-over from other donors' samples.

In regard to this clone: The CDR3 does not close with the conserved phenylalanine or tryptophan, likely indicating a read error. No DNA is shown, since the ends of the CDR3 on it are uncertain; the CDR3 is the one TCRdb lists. The CDR3 protein is CASGGREK. The chain recombines TRBV19 with TRBJ1-4. Germline-derived CDR1 and CDR2 are LNHDA and SQIVND (reference sequence). The CDR3 has 8 residues if both end residues are counted.

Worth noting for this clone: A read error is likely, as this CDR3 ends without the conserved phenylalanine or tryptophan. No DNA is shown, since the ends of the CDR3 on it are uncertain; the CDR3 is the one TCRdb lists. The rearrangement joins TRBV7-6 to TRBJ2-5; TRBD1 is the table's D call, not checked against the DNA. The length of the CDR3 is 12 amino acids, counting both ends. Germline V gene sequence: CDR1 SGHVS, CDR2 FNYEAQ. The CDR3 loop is CASSLAGTDQET.

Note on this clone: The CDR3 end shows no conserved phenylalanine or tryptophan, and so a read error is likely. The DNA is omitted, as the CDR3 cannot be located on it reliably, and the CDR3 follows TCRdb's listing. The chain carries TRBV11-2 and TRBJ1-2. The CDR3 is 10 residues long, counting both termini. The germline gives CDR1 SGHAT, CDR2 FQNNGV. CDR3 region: CASSLVVRYG.

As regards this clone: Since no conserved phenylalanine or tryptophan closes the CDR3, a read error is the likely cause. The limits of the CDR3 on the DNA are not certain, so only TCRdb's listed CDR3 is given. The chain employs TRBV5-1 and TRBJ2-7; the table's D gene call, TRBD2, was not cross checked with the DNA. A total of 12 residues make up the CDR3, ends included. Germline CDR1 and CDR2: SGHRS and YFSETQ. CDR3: CASSIGTSGFDE.

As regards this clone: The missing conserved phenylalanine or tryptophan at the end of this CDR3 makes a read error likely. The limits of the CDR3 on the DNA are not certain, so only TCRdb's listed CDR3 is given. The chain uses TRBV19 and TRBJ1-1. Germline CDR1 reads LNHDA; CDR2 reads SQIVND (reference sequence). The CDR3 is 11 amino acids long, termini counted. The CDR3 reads CASSPELRGTE.

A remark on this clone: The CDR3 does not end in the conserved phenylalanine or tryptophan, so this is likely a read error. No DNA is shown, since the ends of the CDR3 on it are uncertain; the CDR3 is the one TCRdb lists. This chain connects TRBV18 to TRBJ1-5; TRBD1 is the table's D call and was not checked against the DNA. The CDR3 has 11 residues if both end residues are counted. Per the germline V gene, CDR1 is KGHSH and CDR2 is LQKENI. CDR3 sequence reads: CASSTDGGNQP.

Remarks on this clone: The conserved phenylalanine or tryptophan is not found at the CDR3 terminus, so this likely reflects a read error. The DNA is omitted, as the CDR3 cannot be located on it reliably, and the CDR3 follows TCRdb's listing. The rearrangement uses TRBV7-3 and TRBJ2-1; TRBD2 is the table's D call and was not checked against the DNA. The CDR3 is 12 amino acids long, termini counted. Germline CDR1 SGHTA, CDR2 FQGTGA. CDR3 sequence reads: CASSRDIAGGRE.

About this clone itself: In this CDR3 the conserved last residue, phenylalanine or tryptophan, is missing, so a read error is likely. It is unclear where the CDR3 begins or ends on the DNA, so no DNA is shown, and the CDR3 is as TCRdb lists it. CDR3 sequence: CASSPTRAQP. The chain has TRBV18 and TRBJ1-5; no DNA check was done on the table's D call, TRBD1. CDR1 is KGHSH, CDR2 LQKENI, per germline. The CDR3 is 10 amino acids in total, end residues counted.

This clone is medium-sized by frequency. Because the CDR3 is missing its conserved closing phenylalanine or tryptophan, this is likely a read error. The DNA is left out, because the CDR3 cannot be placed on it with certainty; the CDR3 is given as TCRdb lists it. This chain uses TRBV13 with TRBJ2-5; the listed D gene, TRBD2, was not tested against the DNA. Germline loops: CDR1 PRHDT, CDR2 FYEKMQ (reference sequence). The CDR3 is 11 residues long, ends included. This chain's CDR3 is CASSSVGRGET.

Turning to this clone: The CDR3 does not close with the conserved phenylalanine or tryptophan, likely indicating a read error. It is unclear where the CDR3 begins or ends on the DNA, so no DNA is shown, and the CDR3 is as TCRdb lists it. This CDR3 reads CASSSPNRGAGG. This rearrangement joins TRBV7-2 to TRBJ1-2; the table calls TRBD1, which could not be checked here. Germline-derived CDR1 and CDR2 are SGHTA and FQGNSA. The CDR3 extends over 12 residues, inclusive of both ends.

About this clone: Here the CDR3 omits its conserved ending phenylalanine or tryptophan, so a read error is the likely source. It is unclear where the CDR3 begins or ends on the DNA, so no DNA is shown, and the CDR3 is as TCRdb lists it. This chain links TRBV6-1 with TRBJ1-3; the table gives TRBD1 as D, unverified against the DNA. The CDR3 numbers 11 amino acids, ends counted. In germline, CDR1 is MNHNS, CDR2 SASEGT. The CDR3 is CASSEHTFGNT.

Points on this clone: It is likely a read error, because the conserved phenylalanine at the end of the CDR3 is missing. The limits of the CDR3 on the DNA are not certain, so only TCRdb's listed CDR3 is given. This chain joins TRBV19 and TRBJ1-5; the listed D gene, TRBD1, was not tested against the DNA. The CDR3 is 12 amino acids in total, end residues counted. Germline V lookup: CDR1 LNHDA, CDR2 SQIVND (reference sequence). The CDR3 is CASSRTVNSNQP.

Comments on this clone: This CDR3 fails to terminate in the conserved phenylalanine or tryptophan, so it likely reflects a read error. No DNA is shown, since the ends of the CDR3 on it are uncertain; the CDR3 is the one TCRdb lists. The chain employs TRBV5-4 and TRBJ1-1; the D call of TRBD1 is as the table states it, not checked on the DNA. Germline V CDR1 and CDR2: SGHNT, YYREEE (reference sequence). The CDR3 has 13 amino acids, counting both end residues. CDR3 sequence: CASSLAEGAVGTE.

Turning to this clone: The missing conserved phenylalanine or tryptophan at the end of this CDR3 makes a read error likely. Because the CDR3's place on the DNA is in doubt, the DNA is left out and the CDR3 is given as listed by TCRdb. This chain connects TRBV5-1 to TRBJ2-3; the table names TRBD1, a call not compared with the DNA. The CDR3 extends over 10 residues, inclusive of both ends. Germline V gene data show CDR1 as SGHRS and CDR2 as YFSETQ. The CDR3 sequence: CASSSTGIDT.

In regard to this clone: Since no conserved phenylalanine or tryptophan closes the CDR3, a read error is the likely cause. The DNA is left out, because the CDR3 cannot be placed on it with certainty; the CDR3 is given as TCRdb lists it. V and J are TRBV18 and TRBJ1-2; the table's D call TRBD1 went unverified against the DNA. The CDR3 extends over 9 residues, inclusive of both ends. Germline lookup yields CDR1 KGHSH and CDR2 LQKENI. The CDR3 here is CASSPDRAG.

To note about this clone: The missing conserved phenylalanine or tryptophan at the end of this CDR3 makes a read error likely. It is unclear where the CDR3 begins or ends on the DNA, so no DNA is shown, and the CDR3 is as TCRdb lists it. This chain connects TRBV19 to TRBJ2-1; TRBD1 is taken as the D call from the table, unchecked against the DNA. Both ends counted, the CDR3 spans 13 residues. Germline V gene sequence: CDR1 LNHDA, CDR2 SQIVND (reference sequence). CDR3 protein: CASSPLTGGGMVE.

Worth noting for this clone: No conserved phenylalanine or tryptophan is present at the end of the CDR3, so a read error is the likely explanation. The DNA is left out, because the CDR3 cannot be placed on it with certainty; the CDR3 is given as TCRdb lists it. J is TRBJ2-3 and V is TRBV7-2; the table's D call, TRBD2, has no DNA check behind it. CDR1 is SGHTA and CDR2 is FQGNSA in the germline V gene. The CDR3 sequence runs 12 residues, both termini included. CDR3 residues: CASSIAGVGTDT.

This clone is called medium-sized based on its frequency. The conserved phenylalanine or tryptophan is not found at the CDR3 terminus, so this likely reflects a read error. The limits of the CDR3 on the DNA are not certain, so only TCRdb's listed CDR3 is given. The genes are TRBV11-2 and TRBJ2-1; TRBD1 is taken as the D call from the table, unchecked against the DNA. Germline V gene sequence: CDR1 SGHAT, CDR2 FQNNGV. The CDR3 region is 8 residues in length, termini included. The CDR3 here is CASSSGPI.

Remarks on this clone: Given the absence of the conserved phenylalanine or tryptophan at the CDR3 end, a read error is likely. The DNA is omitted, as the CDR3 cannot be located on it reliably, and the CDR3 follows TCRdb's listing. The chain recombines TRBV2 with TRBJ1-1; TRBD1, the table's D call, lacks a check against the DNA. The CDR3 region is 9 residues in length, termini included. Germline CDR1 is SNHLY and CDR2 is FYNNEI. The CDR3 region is CASRDTNTE.

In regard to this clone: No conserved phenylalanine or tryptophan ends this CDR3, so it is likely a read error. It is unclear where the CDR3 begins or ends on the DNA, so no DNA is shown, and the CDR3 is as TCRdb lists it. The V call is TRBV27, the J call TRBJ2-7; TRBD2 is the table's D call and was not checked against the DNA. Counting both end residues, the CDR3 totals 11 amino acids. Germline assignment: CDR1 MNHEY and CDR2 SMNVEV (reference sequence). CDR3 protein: CASSPGYSSYE.

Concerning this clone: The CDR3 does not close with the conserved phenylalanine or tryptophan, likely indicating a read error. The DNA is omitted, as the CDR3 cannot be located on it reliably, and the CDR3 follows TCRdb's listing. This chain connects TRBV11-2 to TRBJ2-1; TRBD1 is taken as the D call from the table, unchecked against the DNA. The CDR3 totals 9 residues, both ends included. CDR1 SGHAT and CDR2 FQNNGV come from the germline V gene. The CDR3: CASSLIGPE.

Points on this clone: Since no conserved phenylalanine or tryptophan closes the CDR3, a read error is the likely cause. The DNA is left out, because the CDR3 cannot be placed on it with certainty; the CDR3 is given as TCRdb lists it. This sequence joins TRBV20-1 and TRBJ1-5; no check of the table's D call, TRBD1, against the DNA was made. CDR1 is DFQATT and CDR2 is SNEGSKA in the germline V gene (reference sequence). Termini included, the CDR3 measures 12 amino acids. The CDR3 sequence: CSAANDRENNQP.

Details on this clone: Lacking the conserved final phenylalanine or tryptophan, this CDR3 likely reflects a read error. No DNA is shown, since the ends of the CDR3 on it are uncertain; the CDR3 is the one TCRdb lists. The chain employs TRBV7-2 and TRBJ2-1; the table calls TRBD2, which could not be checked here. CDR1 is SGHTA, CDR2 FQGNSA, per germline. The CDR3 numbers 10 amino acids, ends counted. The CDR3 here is CASSLGLGTK.

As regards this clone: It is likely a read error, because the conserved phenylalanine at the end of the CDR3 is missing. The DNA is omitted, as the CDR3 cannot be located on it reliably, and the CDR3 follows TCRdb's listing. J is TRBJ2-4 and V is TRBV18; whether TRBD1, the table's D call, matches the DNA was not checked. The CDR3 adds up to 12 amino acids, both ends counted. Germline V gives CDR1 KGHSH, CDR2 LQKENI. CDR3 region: CASSPPSGPGNI.

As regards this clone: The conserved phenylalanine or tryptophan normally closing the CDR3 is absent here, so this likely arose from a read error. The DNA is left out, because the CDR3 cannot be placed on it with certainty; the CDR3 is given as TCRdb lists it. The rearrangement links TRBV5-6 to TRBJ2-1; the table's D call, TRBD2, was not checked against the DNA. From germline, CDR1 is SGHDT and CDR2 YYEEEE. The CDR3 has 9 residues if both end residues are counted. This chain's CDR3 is CASSLLVHE.

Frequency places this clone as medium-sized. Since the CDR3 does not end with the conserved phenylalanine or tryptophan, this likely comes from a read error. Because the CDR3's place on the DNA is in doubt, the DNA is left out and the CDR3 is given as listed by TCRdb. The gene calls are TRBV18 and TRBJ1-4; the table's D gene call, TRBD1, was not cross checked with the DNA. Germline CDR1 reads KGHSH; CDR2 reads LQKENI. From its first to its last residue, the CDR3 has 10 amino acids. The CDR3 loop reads CASFRQDPEK.

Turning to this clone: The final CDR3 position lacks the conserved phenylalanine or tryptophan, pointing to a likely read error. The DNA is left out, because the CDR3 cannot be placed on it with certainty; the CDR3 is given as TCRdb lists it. Here the CDR3 reads CASSTGQGGGQP. The chain has TRBV19 and TRBJ1-5; whether TRBD1, the table's D call, matches the DNA was not checked. The CDR3 comprises 12 residues, both ends counted. Looked up from germline, CDR1 is LNHDA and CDR2 is SQIVND (reference sequence).